Below, 28 T cell receptor beta chains from the same sample are listed, as sequenced in a study of T-cell memory formation after mild COVID-19. TCRdb itself ran the 5' RACE reads through MiXCR, one entry per CDR3 protein. The repertoire holds hundreds of thousands of distinct CDR3 sequences, with over 20% as singletons. Material: PBMCs or a T cell subset sorted from them (not recorded which). These receptors were taken from an adult woman who had mild COVID-19 (a few samples of this study predate the infection). Cell type and time point are not known.

The chain combines TRBV29-1 with TRBJ1-3, with D uncertain. Germline V lookup: CDR1 SQVTM, CDR2 ANQGSEA. V lost 6 bases and J 2 bases, leaving 8 bases between the germline ends. The CDR3 is made up of 12 amino acids. CDR3 amino acids: CSVREPGNTIYF. The CDR3, as DNA: TGCAGCGTACGGGAACCTGGAAACACCATATATTTT.

There are many counts of this clonotype. V and J are TRBV5-5 and TRBJ2-7; TRBD2 agrees at 9 bases. The V gene's germline CDR1 is SGHKS and CDR2 YYEKEE (reference sequence). V was pared by 5 bases and J by 2 bases, with 5 bases of the junction left unmatched. The CDR3 length is 14 residues. Written as DNA, the CDR3 is TGTGCCAGCAGTACGACTAGCGGTCCCTACGAGCAGTACTTC. Protein product: CASSTTSGPYEQYF.

This clonotype was counted a few times. This chain uses TRBV7-2 with TRBJ2-5, with 10 bases matching TRBD1. V lost 3 bases to trimming and J lost 3 bases; unmatched junction nucleotides: 7. The germline gives CDR1 SGHTA, CDR2 FQGNSA. CDR3 length equals 16 residues. This CDR3 reads CASSFRTGGSEETQYF. CDR3 nucleotides: TGTGCCAGCAGCTTTAGGACAGGGGGATCCGAAGAGACCCAGTACTTC.

This clonotype has just a few counts. This rearrangement joins TRBV20-1 to TRBJ2-7; the D gene is possibly TRBD2 (5 bases). The V gene's germline CDR1 is DFQATT and CDR2 SNEGSKA (reference sequence). This CDR3 is built from 13 residues. The V end was cut by 3 bases, the J end by 5 bases, with 14 bases between. CDR3 region: CSASRRRFHEQYF. CDR3 DNA: TGCAGTGCTAGCAGGAGGAGGTTCCACGAGCAGTACTTC.

This clonotype was seen once. The J gene is TRBJ2-3, the V gene TRBV20-1; D may match TRBD1 or TRBD2 (5 bases each). V was trimmed by 4 bases and J by 1 base, leaving 12 bases between them. Germline CDR1 is DFQATT and CDR2 is SNEGSKA (reference sequence). The CDR3 is made up of 14 amino acids. The CDR3 spells CSAKRSGRTDTQYF. In DNA form, the CDR3 reads TGCAGTGCTAAGCGGTCGGGACGCACAGATACGCAGTATTTT.

The V call is TRBV2, the J call TRBJ1-1, with D uncertain. The ends were cut back, 7 bases at V and 13 bases at J, with 16 bases in the middle. This CDR3 region has 11 residues. The germline V gene encodes CDR1 SNHLY and CDR2 FYNNEI. The CDR3 sequence is CASKPSVENFF. DNA of the CDR3: TGTGCCAGCAAGCCTTCGGTAGAGAATTTCTTT. Supplemented by reference TRBV2 and TRBJ1-1, the full variable domain reads EPEVTQTPSHQVTQMGQEVILRCVPISNHLYFYWYRQILGQKVEFLVSFYNNEISEKSEIFDDQFSVERPDGSNFTLKIRSTKLEDSAMYFCASKPSVENFFGQGTRLTVV.

V is TRBV9 and J is TRBJ1-1, with a weak D call TRBD1 (5 bases). The V end lost 3 bases, the J end lost 0 bases, and 18 bases lay between the germline ends. Looked up from germline, CDR1 is SGDLS and CDR2 is YYNGEE. CDR3 length: 17 amino acids. CDR3 DNA: TGTGCCAGCAGCGCCCCGCGGGGCGGAAGGATGAACACTGAAGCTTTCTTT. Translation: CASSAPRGGRMNTEAFF.

There are a few counts of this clonotype. The CDR3 nucleotides are TGTGCCAGCAGTTACTCCAACGATTTTGAGCAGTACTTC. The encoded protein is CASSYSNDFEQYF. The V call is TRBV6-5, the J call TRBJ2-7; D ambiguous. Germline V gene lookup returns CDR1 MNHEY and CDR2 SVGAGI. The CDR3 contains 13 residues. The germline V and J ends were trimmed by 0 bases and 7 bases, with 10 bases remaining between them.

This clonotype was seen a handful of times. The chain uses TRBV6-5 and TRBJ2-7; maybe TRBD1 (6 bases). The CDR3 contains 13 residues. Trimming took off 2 bases at V and 7 bases at J, with 12 bases between the two ends. Germline loops: CDR1 MNHEY, CDR2 SVGAGI. CDR3 bases: TGTGCCAGCAGTTACGTTTCGGACAGAGAGCAGTACTTC. This encodes CASSYVSDREQYF.

The V and J genes are TRBV7-8 and TRBJ2-1; possibly TRBD2 for D (6 bases). V shed 5 bases and J shed 13 bases, with 18 bases lying between them. CDR3 length: 13 amino acids. Germline V gene lookup returns CDR1 SGHVS and CDR2 FQNEAQ. The CDR3 coding sequence is TGTGCCAGCAGCAAGGGTCAAGCGGGCGACCAGTTCTTC. This encodes CASSKGQAGDQFF.

V is TRBV20-1 and J is TRBJ2-5, with TRBD1 matching 7 bases. V dropped 0 bases and J dropped 5; count of bases not matched to a gene: 9. This CDR3 is 15 amino acids long. The germline gives CDR1 DFQATT, CDR2 SNEGSKA (reference sequence). The CDR3 here is CSARDLEGAWETQYF. In nucleotides, the CDR3 is TGCAGTGCTAGAGATCTAGAGGGGGCGTGGGAGACCCAGTACTTC.

This clonotype was counted between two and nine times. This sequence joins TRBV24-1 and TRBJ2-7; D is possibly TRBD2 (5 bases). Germline-derived CDR1 and CDR2 are KGHDR and SFDVKD. The CDR3 length is 13 residues. Trimming cost V 10 bases and J 4 bases, with 16 bases left between them. This chain's CDR3 is CATGDRRGYEQYF. The CDR3 bases are TGTGCCACGGGAGATCGGAGAGGATACGAGCAGTACTTC.

J is TRBJ2-1 and V is TRBV5-1, with unresolved D. The CDR3 is 15 residues long. Germline V gives CDR1 SGHRS, CDR2 YFSETQ. V lost 5 bases, J lost 7 bases, and 19 bases lay in between. Written as DNA, the CDR3 is TGCGCCAGCAGGGGCGACGTCAACCCCCAGAATGAGCAGTTCTTC. Its translation is CASRGDVNPQNEQFF.

This clonotype was counted only a few times. The rearrangement joins TRBV7-9 to TRBJ2-7, with D possibly matching TRBD2 (5 bases). Germline assignment: CDR1 SEHNR and CDR2 FQNEAQ (reference sequence). Trimming took off 4 bases at V and 6 bases at J, with 16 bases between the two ends. The CDR3 has 14 amino acids. The CDR3 sequence is CASSWIAVEGEQYF. The DNA of the CDR3 is TGTGCCAGCAGCTGGATAGCTGTAGAGGGCGAGCAGTACTTC. Complete variable domain (other parts from reference TRBV7-9 and TRBJ2-7): DTGVSQNPRHKITKRGQNVTFRCDPISEHNRLYWYRQTLGQGPEFLTYFQNEAQLEKSRLLSDRFSAERPKGSFSTLEIQRTEQGDSAMYLCASSWIAVEGEQYFGPGTRLTVT.

CDR3 sequence: CASGQTYEQYF. The CDR3 region has the DNA TGTGCCAGCGGGCAGACCTACGAGCAGTACTTC. The gene calls are TRBV7-9 and TRBJ2-7; the D is unclear. The CDR3 has 11 amino acids. V was clipped by 8 bases and J by 2 bases, with 7 bases between them. Germline values: CDR1 SEHNR, CDR2 FQNEAQ (reference sequence).

This clonotype was seen a few times. The V gene is TRBV2, the J gene TRBJ2-5; D not certain. Germline loops: CDR1 SNHLY, CDR2 FYNNEI. Trimming pared 6 bases from V and 2 bases from J, leaving 13 bases between. The CDR3 is made up of 14 amino acids. CDR3 sequence reads: CASRTRGAQETQYF. DNA of the CDR3: TGTGCCAGCAGGACTCGAGGCGCACAAGAGACCCAGTACTTC. Using reference TRBV2 and TRBJ2-5 for the parts outside the CDR3, the full variable domain is EPEVTQTPSHQVTQMGQEVILRCVPISNHLYFYWYRQILGQKVEFLVSFYNNEISEKSEIFDDQFSVERPDGSNFTLKIRSTKLEDSAMYFCASRTRGAQETQYFGPGTRLLVL.

This clonotype was counted only a few times. The chain uses TRBV7-2 and TRBJ2-5; D is unclear. Deletions cut 3 bases from V and 2 bases from J, with 7 bases between. Per the germline V gene, CDR1 is SGHTA and CDR2 is FQGNSA. The CDR3 sequence is 13 residues long. DNA for the CDR3: TGTGCCAGCAGCTTCTCGGATCAAGAGACCCAGTACTTC. Amino acids: CASSFSDQETQYF.

The J gene is TRBJ1-2, the V gene TRBV6-5; unclear D gene. There are 11 residues in the CDR3. Germline CDR1 is MNHEY and CDR2 is SVGAGI. V gave up 6 bases and J gave up 4 bases, with 6 bases separating them. CDR3 coding DNA: TGTGCCAGCAGGGACCTCTATGGCTACACCTTC. Protein product: CASRDLYGYTF.

There are a few counts of this clonotype. This chain uses TRBV7-6 with TRBJ1-1; D is uncertain. Germline CDR1 reads SGHVS; CDR2 reads FNYEAQ. The CDR3 extends over 14 amino acids. Trimming stripped 1 base from V and 2 bases from J, with 8 bases between. CDR3 residues: CASSLESVNTEAFF. The CDR3 DNA is TGTGCCAGCAGCTTAGAATCGGTAAACACTGAAGCTTTCTTT.

This clonotype was counted only a few times. The rearrangement links TRBV6-4 to TRBJ1-1; no clear D. The CDR3 is 13 residues long. Trimming left V 5 bases short and J 1 base short, with 8 bases between. CDR1 MRHNA and CDR2 SNTAGT come from the germline V gene. The chain's CDR3 is CASSRSENTEAFF. Written as DNA, the CDR3 is TGTGCCAGCAGTAGGAGTGAGAACACTGAAGCTTTCTTT.

This chain's CDR3 is CASSFIGVETQYF. The DNA for the CDR3 is TGTGCCAGCAGCTTTATAGGGGTCGAGACCCAGTACTTC. The chain uses TRBV11-2 and TRBJ2-5, with D maybe TRBD1 (5 bases). Trimming shortened V by 3 bases and J by 5 bases, and 10 bases separated the two germline ends. CDR1 is SGHAT and CDR2 is FQNNGV in the germline V gene. This CDR3 spans 13 amino acids.

This rearrangement joins TRBV25-1 to TRBJ2-4; either TRBD1 or TRBD2 may supply D (5 bases each). Trimming took off 8 bases at V and 5 bases at J, with 19 bases between the two ends. This CDR3 contains 15 residues. Germline loops: CDR1 MGHDK, CDR2 SYGVNS. The CDR3 DNA sequence: TGTGCCAGCGTCGGGGACCGCCGTTATGAAAACATTCAGTACTTC. It yields the protein CASVGDRRYENIQYF.

The V call is TRBV7-6, the J call TRBJ2-1; TRBD1 matches 7 bases. The CDR3 consists of 13 residues. Trimming at V came to 5 bases and at J to 8 bases, leaving 6 bases not matched to a gene. CDR1 and CDR2 from the germline V gene are SGHVS and FNYEAQ. In DNA form, the CDR3 reads TGTGCCAGCAGCATAACCGGGACAGATGAGCAGTTCTTC. Translated: CASSITGTDEQFF.

V gene TRBV20-1 combines with J gene TRBJ2-1; 10 nucleotides agree with TRBD2. The V gene's germline CDR1 is DFQATT and CDR2 SNEGSKA (reference sequence). The CDR3 covers 16 residues. The junction had 10 bases not matched to a gene; V was cut back by 5 bases and J by 3 bases. Here the CDR3 reads CSAPGLAEPGYNEQFF. CDR3 coding DNA: TGCAGTGCTCCCGGACTAGCGGAGCCAGGCTACAATGAGCAGTTCTTC.

The rearrangement joins TRBV12-3 or TRBV12-4 to TRBJ1-2; D is unclear. V lost 3 bases and J 2 bases, leaving 7 bases between the germline ends. The CDR3 is made up of 13 amino acids. CDR3: CASSFQINYGYTF. As DNA, the CDR3 is TGTGCCAGCAGTTTTCAGATAAACTATGGCTACACCTTC.

The J gene is TRBJ1-5, the V gene TRBV12-3 or TRBV12-4; D is uncertain. The V gene lost 3 bases and the J gene lost 8 bases, with 11 bases spanning the gap. This CDR3 contains 13 residues. CDR3 sequence reads: CASSFSEGEPQHF. The CDR3 DNA reads TGTGCCAGCAGTTTCTCAGAAGGAGAGCCCCAGCATTTT.

The chain recombines TRBV3-1 with TRBJ2-5; TRBD2 aligns across 9 bases. The CDR3 sequence is 15 residues long. Germline CDR1 LGHDT, CDR2 YNNKEL (reference sequence). Trimming took 4 bases from V and 7 from J; bases not matched to a gene: 10. CDR3 DNA sequence: TGTGCCAGCAGCCCAGGACTAGCGATACGAGGGACCCAGTACTTC. Amino acids: CASSPGLAIRGTQYF.

The V gene is TRBV20-1, the J gene TRBJ2-7, with 9 bases matching TRBD2. Germline loops: CDR1 DFQATT, CDR2 SNEGSKA (reference sequence). The CDR3 is 15 amino acids. V shed 1 base and J 2 bases; nucleotides not matched to a gene: 6. CDR3 bases: TGCAGTGCTAGAGGACTAGCGGATATGGCCTACGAGCAGTACTTC. It is translated as CSARGLADMAYEQYF.